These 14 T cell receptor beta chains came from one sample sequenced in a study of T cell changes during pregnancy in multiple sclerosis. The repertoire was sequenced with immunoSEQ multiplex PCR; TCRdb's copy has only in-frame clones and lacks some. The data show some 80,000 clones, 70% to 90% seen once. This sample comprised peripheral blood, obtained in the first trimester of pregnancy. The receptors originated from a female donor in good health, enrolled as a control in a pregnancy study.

CDR3 sequence (DNA): TGCGCCCCCCGTGGTGAGGGCGAAACGATGACACCTTCCCCCTCGATAACCATTAAATACGAGCAGTACTTC. This sequence encodes CAPRGEGETMTPSPSITIKYEQYF. The chain links TRBV5-1 to TRBJ2-7; tentative D call: TRBD2 (5 bases). This CDR3 comprises 24 residues. Trimming took 10 bases from V and 4 from J, leaving 51 bases between them. Germline CDR1 reads SGHRS; CDR2 reads YFSETQ.

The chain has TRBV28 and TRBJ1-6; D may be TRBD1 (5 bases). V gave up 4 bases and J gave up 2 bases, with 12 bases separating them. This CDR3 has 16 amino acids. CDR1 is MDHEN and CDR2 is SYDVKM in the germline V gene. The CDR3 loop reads CASSWDWGAYNSPLHF. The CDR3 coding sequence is TGTGCCAGCAGTTGGGACTGGGGGGCCTATAATTCACCCCTCCACTTT.

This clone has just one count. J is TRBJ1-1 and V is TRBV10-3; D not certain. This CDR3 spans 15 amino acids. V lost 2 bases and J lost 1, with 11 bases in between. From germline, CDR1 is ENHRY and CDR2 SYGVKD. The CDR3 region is CAISEGKSRNTEAFF. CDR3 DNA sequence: TGTGCCATCAGTGAGGGTAAATCCAGGAACACTGAAGCTTTCTTT.

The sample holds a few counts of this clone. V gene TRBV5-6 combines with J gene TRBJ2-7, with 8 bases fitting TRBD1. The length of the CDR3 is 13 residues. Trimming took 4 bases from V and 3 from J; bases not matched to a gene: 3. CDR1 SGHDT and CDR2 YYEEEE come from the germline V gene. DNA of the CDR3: TGTGCCAGCAGCCGACAGGGGTACTACGAGCAGTACTTC. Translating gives CASSRQGYYEQYF.

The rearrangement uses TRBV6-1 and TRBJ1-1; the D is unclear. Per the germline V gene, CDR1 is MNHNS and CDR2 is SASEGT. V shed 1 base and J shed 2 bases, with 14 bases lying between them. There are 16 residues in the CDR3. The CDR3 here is CASSEEPPLFNTEAFF. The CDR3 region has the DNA TGTGCCAGCAGTGAAGAACCCCCACTTTTTAACACTGAAGCTTTCTTT.

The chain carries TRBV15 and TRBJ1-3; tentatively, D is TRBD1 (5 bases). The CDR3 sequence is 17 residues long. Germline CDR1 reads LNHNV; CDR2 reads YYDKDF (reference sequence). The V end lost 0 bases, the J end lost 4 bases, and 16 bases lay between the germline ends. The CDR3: CATSRDRQGTLGNTIYF. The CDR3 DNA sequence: TGTGCCACCAGCAGAGATCGTCAGGGTACACTAGGAAACACCATATATTTT.

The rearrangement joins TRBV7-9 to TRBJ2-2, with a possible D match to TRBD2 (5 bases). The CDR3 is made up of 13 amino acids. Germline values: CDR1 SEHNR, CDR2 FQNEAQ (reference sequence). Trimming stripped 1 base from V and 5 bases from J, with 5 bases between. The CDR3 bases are TGTGCCAGCAGCTTAGGGGAGACCGGGGAGCTGTTTTTT. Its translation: CASSLGETGELFF.

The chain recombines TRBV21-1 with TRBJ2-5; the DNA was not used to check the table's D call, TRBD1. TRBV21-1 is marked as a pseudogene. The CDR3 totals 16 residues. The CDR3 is CAKPLTDRAYQETQYF. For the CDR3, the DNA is TGTGCCAAACCCTTGACAGACAGGGCTTACCAAGAGACCCAGTACTTC.

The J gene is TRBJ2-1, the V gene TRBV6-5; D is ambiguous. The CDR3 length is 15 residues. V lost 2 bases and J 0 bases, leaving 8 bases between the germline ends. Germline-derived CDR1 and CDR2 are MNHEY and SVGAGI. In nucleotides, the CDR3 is TGTGCCAGCAGTTACGGTTCGGTCTCCTACAATGAGCAGTTCTTC. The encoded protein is CASSYGSVSYNEQFF.

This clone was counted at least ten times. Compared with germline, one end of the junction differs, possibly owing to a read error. The CDR3 DNA follows: TGTGCCAGCAGCTCATATCCGGGACAGCTCCTCTTC. This encodes CASSSYPGQLLF. The rearrangement uses TRBV11-2 and TRBJ1-2; 7 nucleotides match TRBD1. Looked up from germline, CDR1 is SGHAT and CDR2 is FQNNGV. The CDR3 has 12 residues.

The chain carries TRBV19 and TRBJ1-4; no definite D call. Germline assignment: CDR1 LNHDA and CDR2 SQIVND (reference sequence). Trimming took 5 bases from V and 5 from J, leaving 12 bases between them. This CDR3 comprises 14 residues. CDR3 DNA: TGTGCCAGTAGTCCCCCGGGAGACAATGAAAAACTGTTTTTT. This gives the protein CASSPPGDNEKLFF.

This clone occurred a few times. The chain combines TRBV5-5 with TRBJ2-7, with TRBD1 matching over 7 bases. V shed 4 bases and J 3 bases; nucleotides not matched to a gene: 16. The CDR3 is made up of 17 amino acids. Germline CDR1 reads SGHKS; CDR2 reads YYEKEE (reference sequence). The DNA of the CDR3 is TGTGCCAGCAGCCGTGGACAGGCCCCCCTCCTAGGCTACGAGCAGTACTTC. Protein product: CASSRGQAPLLGYEQYF.

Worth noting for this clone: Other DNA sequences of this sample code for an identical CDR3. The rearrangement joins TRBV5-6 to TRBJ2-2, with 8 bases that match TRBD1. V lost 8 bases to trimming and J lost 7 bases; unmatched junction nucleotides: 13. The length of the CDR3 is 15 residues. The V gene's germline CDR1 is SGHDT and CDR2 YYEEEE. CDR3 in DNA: TGTGCCAGTAGCCCCGGGACAGGATTCGGCGGGGAGCTGTTTTTT. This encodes CASSPGTGFGGELFF.

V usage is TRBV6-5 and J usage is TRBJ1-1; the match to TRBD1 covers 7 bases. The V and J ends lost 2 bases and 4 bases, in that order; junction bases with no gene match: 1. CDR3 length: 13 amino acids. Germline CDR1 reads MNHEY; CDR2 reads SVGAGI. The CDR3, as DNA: TGTGCCAGCAGTTACACAGGGGTCACTGAAGCTTTCTTT. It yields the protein CASSYTGVTEAFF.